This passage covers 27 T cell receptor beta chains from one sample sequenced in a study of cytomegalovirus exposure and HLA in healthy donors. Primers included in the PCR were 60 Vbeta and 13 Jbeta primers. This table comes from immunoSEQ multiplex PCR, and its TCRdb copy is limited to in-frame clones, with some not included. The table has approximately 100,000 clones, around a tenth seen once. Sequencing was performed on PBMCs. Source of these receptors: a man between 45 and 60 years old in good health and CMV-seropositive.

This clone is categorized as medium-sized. CDR3 residues: CASSIRQGSGNTIYF. CDR3 sequence (DNA): TGCGCCAGCAGCATCCGACAGGGGTCTGGAAACACCATATATTTT. The V and J genes are TRBV4-1 and TRBJ1-3, with 8 bases that match TRBD1. Germline V CDR1 and CDR2: MGHRA, YSYEKL. The CDR3 covers 15 residues. V shed 5 bases and J 1 base; nucleotides not matched to a gene: 4.

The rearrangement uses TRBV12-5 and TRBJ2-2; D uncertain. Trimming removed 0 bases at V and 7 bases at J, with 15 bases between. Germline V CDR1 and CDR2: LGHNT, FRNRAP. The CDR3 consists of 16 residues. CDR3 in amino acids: CASGLVPRQIGGELFF. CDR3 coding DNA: TGTGCTAGTGGTTTGGTACCGCGGCAGATCGGCGGGGAGCTGTTTTTT.

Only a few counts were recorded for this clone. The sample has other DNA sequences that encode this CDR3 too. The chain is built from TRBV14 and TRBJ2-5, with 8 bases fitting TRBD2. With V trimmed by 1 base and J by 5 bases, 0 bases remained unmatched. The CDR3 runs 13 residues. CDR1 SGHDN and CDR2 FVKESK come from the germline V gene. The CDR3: CASSQAGGETQYF. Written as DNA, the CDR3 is TGTGCCAGCAGCCAAGCGGGAGGGGAGACCCAGTACTTC.

The CDR3 here is CAWSPGTGSGYTF. The CDR3 DNA is TGTGCCTGGAGTCCCGGGACAGGGTCCGGCTACACCTTC. The chain carries TRBV30 and TRBJ1-2; 9 bases map to TRBD1. The V gene's germline CDR1 is GTSNPN and CDR2 SVGIG (reference sequence). The CDR3 totals 13 residues. Trimming cost V 2 bases and J 8 bases; bases outside gene matches: 6.

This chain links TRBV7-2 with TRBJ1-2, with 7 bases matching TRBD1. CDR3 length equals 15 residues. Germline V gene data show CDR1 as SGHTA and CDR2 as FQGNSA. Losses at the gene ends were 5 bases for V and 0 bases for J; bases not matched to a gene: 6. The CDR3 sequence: CASSQYRGANYGYTF. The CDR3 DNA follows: TGTGCCAGCAGCCAATACAGGGGCGCTAACTATGGCTACACCTTC.

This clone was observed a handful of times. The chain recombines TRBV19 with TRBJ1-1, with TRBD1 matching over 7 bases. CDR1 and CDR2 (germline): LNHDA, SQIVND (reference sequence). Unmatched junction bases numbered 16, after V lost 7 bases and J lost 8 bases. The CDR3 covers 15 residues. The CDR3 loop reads CASTRQGAGTTEAFF. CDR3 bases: TGTGCCAGTACCAGACAGGGCGCGGGTACAACAGAAGCTTTCTTT.

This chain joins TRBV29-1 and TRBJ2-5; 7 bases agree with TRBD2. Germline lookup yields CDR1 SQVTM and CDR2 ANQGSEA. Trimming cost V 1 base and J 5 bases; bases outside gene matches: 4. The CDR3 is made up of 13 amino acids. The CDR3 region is CSVEGGLEETQYF. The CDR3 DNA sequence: TGCAGCGTTGAAGGAGGACTAGAGGAGACCCAGTACTTC.

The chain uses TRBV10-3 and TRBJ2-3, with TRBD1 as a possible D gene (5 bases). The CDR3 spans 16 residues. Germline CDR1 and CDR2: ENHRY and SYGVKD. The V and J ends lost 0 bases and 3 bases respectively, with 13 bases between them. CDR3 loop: CAISESRLGATDTQYF. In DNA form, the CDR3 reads TGTGCCATCAGTGAGTCTCGATTAGGGGCGACAGATACGCAGTATTTT.

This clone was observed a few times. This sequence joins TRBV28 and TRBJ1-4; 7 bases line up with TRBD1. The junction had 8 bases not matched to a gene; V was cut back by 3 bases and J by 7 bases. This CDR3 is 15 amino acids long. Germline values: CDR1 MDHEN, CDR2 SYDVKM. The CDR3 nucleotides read TGTGCCAGCAGTTTTGCGAGGGGGCCGGGTGAAAAACTGTTTTTT. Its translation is CASSFARGPGEKLFF.

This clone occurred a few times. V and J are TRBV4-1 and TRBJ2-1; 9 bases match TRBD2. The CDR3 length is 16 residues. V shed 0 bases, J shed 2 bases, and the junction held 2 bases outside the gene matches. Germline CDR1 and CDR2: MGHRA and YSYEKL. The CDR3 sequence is CASSQERLAAYNEQFF. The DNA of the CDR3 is TGCGCCAGCAGCCAAGAACGACTAGCGGCCTACAATGAGCAGTTCTTC.

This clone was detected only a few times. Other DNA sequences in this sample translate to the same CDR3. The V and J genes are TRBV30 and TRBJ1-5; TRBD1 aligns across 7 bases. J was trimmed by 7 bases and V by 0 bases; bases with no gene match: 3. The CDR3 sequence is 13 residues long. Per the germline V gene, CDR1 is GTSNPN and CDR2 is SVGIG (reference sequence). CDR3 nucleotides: TGTGCCTGGAGTGTACAGGGGAACCAGCCCCAGCATTTT. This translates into CAWSVQGNQPQHF. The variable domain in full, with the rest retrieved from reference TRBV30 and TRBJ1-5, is SQTIHQWPATLVQPVGSPLSLECTVEGTSNPNLYWYRQAAGRGLQLLFYSVGIGQISSEVPQNLSASRPQDRQFILSSKKLLLSDSGFYLCAWSVQGNQPQHFGDGTRLSIL.

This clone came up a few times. The CDR3, as DNA: TGTGCCAGCTCACTTTCCTCCGGGACTAGCGGGATCAATGAGCAGTTCTTC. The encoded protein is CASSLSSGTSGINEQFF. This chain links TRBV18 with TRBJ2-1, with 13 bases that match TRBD2. The CDR3 loop spans 17 amino acids. J was trimmed by 6 bases and V by 4 bases; bases with no gene match: 9. Germline CDR1 reads KGHSH; CDR2 reads LQKENI.

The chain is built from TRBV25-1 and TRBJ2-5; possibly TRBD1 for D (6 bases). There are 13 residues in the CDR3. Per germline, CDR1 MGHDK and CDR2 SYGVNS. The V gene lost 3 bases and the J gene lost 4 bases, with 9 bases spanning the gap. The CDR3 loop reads CASSDRGPETQYF. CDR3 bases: TGTGCCAGCAGTGACAGGGGCCCAGAGACCCAGTACTTC.

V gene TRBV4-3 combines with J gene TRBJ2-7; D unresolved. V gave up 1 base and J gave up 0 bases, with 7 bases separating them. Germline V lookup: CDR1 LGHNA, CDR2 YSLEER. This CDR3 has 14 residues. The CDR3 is CASSQAASSYEQYF. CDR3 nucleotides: TGCGCCAGCAGCCAAGCAGCGAGCTCCTACGAGCAGTACTTC.

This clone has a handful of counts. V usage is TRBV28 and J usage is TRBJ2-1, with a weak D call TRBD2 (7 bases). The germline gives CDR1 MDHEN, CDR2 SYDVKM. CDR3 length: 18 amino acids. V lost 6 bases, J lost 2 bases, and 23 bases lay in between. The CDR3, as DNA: TGTGCCAGCAGCCCGCCCAACCCGGGGGGCCCTACCTACAATGAGCAGTTCTTC. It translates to CASSPPNPGGPTYNEQFF.

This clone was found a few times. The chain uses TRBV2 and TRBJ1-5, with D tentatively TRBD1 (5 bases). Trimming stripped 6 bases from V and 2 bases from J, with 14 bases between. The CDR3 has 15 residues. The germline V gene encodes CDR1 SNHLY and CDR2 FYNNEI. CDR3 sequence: CASSLKGGGNQPQHF. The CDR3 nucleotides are TGTGCCAGCAGCCTAAAGGGAGGGGGCAATCAGCCCCAGCATTTT. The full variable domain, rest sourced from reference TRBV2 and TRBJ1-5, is EPEVTQTPSHQVTQMGQEVILRCVPISNHLYFYWYRQILGQKVEFLVSFYNNEISEKSEIFDDQFSVERPDGSNFTLKIRSTKLEDSAMYFCASSLKGGGNQPQHFGDGTRLSIL.

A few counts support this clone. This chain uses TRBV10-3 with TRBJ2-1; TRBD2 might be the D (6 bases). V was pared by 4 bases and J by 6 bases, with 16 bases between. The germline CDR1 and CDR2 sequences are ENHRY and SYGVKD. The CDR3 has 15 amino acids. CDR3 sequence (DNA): TGTGCCATCAGTGGCCGGGAGTTGAACACCAATGAGCAGTTCTTC. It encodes CAISGRELNTNEQFF.

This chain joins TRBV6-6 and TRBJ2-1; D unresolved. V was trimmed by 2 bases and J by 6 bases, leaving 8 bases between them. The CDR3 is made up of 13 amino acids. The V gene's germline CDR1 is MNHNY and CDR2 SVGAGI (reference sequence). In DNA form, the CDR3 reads TGTGCCAGCAGTTACCTCCTAGGCAATGAGCAGTTCTTC. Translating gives CASSYLLGNEQFF.

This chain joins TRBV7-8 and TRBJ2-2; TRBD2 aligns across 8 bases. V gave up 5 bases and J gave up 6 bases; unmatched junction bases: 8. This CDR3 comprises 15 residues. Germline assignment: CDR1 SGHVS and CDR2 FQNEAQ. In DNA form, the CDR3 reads TGTGCCAGCAGCCCGGCGGCGGGGGGAGCCGGGGAGCTGTTTTTT. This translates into CASSPAAGGAGELFF.

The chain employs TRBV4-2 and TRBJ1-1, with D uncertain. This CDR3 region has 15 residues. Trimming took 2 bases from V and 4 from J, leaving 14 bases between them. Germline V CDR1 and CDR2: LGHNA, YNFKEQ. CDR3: CASSQSRRVGTEAFF. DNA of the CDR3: TGTGCCAGCAGCCAAAGCCGCCGGGTAGGCACTGAAGCTTTCTTT.

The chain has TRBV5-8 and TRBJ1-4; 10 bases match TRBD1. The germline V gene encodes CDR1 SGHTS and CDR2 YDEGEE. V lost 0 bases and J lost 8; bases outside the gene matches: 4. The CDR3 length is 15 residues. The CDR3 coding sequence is TGTGCCAGCAGCTTGGGACAGGGGGCCAGGGAAAAACTGTTTTTT. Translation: CASSLGQGAREKLFF.

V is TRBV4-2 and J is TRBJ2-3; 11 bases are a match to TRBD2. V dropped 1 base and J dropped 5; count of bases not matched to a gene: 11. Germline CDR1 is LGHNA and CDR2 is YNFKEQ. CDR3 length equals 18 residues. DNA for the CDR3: TGTGCCAGCAGCCAAGGACCTAATAGCGGGAGGGAGAGAGATACGCAGTATTTT. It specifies CASSQGPNSGRERDTQYF.

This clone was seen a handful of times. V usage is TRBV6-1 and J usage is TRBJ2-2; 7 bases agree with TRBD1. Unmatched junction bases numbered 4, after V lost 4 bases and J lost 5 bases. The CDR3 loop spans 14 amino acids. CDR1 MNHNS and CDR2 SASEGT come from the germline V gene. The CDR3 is CASSAIRGTGELFF. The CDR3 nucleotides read TGTGCCAGCAGTGCAATCAGGGGGACCGGGGAGCTGTTTTTT.

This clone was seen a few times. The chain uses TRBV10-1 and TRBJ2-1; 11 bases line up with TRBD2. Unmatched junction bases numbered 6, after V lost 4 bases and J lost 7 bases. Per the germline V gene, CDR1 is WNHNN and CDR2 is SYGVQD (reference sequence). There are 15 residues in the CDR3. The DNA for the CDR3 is TGCGCCAGCAGTGTCGGCGGGACTAGCGGTAATGAGCAGTTCTTC. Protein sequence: CASSVGGTSGNEQFF.

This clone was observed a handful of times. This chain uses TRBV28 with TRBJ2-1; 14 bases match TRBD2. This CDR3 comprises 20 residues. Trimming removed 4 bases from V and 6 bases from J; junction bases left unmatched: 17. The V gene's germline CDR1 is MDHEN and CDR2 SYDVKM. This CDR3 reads CASSSIWVVGLAGGSNEQFF. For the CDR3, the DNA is TGTGCCAGCAGTTCTATATGGGTAGTCGGACTAGCGGGAGGCTCCAATGAGCAGTTCTTC.

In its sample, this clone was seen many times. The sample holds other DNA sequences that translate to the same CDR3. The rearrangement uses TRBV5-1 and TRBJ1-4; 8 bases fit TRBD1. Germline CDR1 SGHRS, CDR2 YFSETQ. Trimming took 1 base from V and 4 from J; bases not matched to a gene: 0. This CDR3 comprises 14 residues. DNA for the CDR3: TGCGCCAGCAGCTTGACAGGGGGTAATGAAAAACTGTTTTTT. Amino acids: CASSLTGGNEKLFF.

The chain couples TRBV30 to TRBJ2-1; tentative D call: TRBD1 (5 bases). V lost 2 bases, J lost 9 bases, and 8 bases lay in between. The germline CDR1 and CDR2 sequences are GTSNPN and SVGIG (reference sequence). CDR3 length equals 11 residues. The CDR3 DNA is TGTGCCTGGAGTCAGGGAAGTGAGCAGTTCTTC. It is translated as CAWSQGSEQFF.